The clone carrying this T cell receptor beta chain has more than one count but fewer than ten. The antigen remains unidentified. The CDR3 length is 10 residues. Germline assignment: CDR1 DFQATT and CDR2 SNEGSKA (reference sequence). This sample is part of a study of cytomegalovirus exposure and HLA in healthy donors. At the level of the study: Of roughly 400 genotyped donors, more than 75% grouped in the Caucasian-associated ancestry cluster. Whole-study results and caveats: Indistinguishability led to the exclusion of some V segments, TRBV6-2 and TRBV6-3 included. The majority of CMV-associated TCR beta chains were reported as apparently HLA-restricted in a later analysis. TCR sequences were mostly rare, though some public TCRs occurred in many donors.

60 Vbeta and 13 Jbeta primers were used in PCR. Here immunoSEQ multiplex PCR was the method, and the copy in TCRdb shows in-frame clones only, minus some. Among about 150,000 clones, around 10% were seen once, and the ten largest hold 1.8%. Specimen: PBMCs. The TCR comes from a male donor in good health and CMV-seronegative. J is TRBJ2-3 and V is TRBV20-1, with 7 bases aligning to TRBD2. CDR3 bases: TGCCGCGGGAGTTTGGATACGCAGTATTTT. Protein product: CRGSLDTQYF.